The 31 T cell receptor beta chains reported below all come from one sample, sequenced in a study of blood T cell repertoires in COVID-19. The protocol was immunoSEQ multiplex PCR, while the TCRdb copy is restricted to in-frame clones and leaves out a portion. The sample holds 25,000 to 35,000 clones, about 92% seen once. Sequenced: peripheral blood. These receptors were taken from a man in his 70s with active or convalescent COVID-19.

The CDR3 coding sequence is TGTGCCAGCAGCCGGGACAGGGACAGGATGACCCAGTACTTC. Its translation is CASSRDRDRMTQYF. J is TRBJ2-5 and V is TRBV3-1 (or the pseudogene TRBV3-2); 9 nucleotides agree with TRBD1. CDR1 is LGHDT and CDR2 is YNNKEL in the germline V gene (reference sequence). V shed 4 bases, J shed 7 bases, and the junction held 7 bases outside the gene matches. The CDR3 sequence is 14 residues long.

The J gene is TRBJ2-7, the V gene TRBV5-1; tentatively, D is TRBD1 (6 bases). CDR3 length equals 13 residues. V lost 4 bases, J lost 5 bases, and 13 bases lay in between. Germline-derived CDR1 and CDR2 are SGHRS and YFSETQ. The CDR3 DNA follows: TGCGCCAGCAGCACCGGGACATTCGACGAGCAGTACTTC. Encoded protein: CASSTGTFDEQYF.

The chain carries TRBV6-4 and TRBJ1-5; perhaps TRBD1 as D (6 bases). Germline assignment: CDR1 MRHNA and CDR2 SNTAGT. Trimming stripped 9 bases from V and 0 bases from J, with 12 bases between. This CDR3 is 14 amino acids long. The CDR3 DNA reads TGTGCCAGTTCGGACAGTGATAGCAATCAGCCCCAGCATTTT. Its translation is CASSDSDSNQPQHF.

The chain joins TRBV6-6 to TRBJ2-2; D is undetermined. The CDR3 contains 13 residues. Germline-derived CDR1 and CDR2 are MNHNY and SVGAGI (reference sequence). Trimming removed 0 bases at V and 10 bases at J, with 9 bases between. As DNA, the CDR3 is TGTGCCAGCAGTTACTCATCTCGAGCGGAGCTGTTTTTT. The encoded protein is CASSYSSRAELFF.

A single count supports this clone. The chain joins TRBV6-2 or TRBV6-3 to TRBJ1-5; no firm D call. The V and J ends lost 1 base and 5 bases respectively, with 9 bases between them. CDR3 length: 14 residues. The germline V gene encodes CDR1 MNHEY and CDR2 SVGEGT. CDR3 sequence reads: CASSYFTRHQPQHF. The CDR3, as DNA: TGTGCCAGCAGTTACTTTACACGCCATCAGCCCCAGCATTTT.

This sequence joins TRBV7-2 and TRBJ1-2; 10 nucleotides agree with TRBD1. Trimming took 2 bases from V and 2 from J; bases not matched to a gene: 14. CDR3 size: 19 residues. Germline values: CDR1 SGHTA, CDR2 FQGNSA. For the CDR3, the DNA is TGTGCCAGCAGCTTAAAGATGGGGGTGACAGGGGGCGCCAACTATGGCTACACCTTC. This sequence encodes CASSLKMGVTGGANYGYTF.

The gene calls are TRBV6-2 or TRBV6-3 and TRBJ2-7; D might be TRBD2 (6 bases). The CDR3 runs 15 residues. The V end lost 2 bases, the J end lost 2 bases, and 13 bases lay between the germline ends. Per germline, CDR1 MNHEY and CDR2 SVGEGT. The CDR3 coding sequence is TGTGCCAGCAGTTACGGGGACCCTAGCGCCTACGAGCAGTACTTC. This gives the protein CASSYGDPSAYEQYF.

This chain connects TRBV7-6 to TRBJ2-3; possible D gene TRBD1, 6 bases. V shed 0 bases and J shed 3 bases, with 16 bases lying between them. The CDR3 runs 17 residues. Germline assignment: CDR1 SGHVS and CDR2 FNYEAQ. The CDR3 DNA is TGTGCCAGCAGCTTAGCGGCTGGGGGCGGGCGTACAGATACGCAGTATTTT. Its translation is CASSLAAGGGRTDTQYF. The whole variable domain, filled in from reference TRBV7-6 and TRBJ2-3, reads GAGVSQSPRYKVTKRGQDVALRCDPISGHVSLYWYRQALGQGPEFLTYFNYEAQQDKSGLPNDRFSAERPEGSISTLTIQRTEQRDSAMYRCASSLAAGGGRTDTQYFGPGTRLTVL.

The J gene is TRBJ2-3, the V gene TRBV7-8; possible D gene TRBD2, 6 bases. CDR3 size: 15 residues. Germline loops: CDR1 SGHVS, CDR2 FQNEAQ. Trimming removed 5 bases at V and 1 base at J, with 13 bases between. The CDR3 here is CASSPGAGRTDTQYF. The CDR3 nucleotides read TGTGCCAGCAGCCCCGGGGCGGGGCGCACAGATACGCAGTATTTT.

The chain links TRBV27 to TRBJ1-5; 7 bases are a match to TRBD1. This CDR3 is 20 amino acids long. Germline loops: CDR1 MNHEY, CDR2 SMNVEV (reference sequence). V was clipped by 3 bases and J by 1 base; unmatched bases: 18. The CDR3 DNA is TGTGCCAGCAGTTTCTCCCGAGGGGGCTCTTCGAGCGGGAGCAATCAGCCCCAGCATTTT. Its translation: CASSFSRGGSSSGSNQPQHF.

The chain joins TRBV3-1 (or the pseudogene TRBV3-2) to TRBJ1-1; TRBD1 agrees at 10 bases. CDR1 and CDR2 (germline): LGHDT, YNNKEL (reference sequence). Unmatched junction bases numbered 13, after V lost 4 bases and J lost 14 bases. The CDR3 length is 14 residues. The CDR3 reads CASSLTGTGVKSFF. CDR3 sequence (DNA): TGTGCCAGCAGCCTTACCGGGACAGGGGTTAAGTCCTTCTTT.

The chain combines TRBV6-5 with TRBJ1-1; perhaps TRBD1 as D (6 bases). Per the germline V gene, CDR1 is MNHEY and CDR2 is SVGAGI. V lost 8 bases, J lost 5 bases, and 15 bases lay in between. There are 13 residues in the CDR3. CDR3 DNA: TGTGCCAGCGATGTGGGTCAGGGGACTGAAGCTTTCTTT. It encodes CASDVGQGTEAFF.

This chain connects TRBV6-1 to TRBJ1-5; possible D gene TRBD1, 5 bases. The CDR3 has 14 amino acids. Trimming stripped 1 base from V and 6 bases from J, with 10 bases between. Germline V gene lookup returns CDR1 MNHNS and CDR2 SASEGT. The CDR3 nucleotides are TGTGCCAGCAGTGAAGGGGGCGCGAGTCAGCCCCAGCATTTT. It specifies CASSEGGASQPQHF.

The gene calls are TRBV24-1 and TRBJ2-3; 8 bases are a match to TRBD2. The CDR3 contains 15 residues. Trimming at V came to 7 bases and at J to 2 bases, leaving 7 bases not matched to a gene. From germline, CDR1 is KGHDR and CDR2 SFDVKD. The chain's CDR3 is CATRGLAGYTDTQYF. The DNA of the CDR3 is TGTGCCACCAGAGGACTAGCTGGATACACAGATACGCAGTATTTT.

This clone has only one observation. The J gene is TRBJ1-1, the V gene TRBV5-1, with TRBD1 matching 7 bases. The germline CDR1 and CDR2 sequences are SGHRS and YFSETQ. With V trimmed by 7 bases and J by 1 base, 10 bases remained unmatched. The CDR3 consists of 15 residues. CDR3 loop: CASAPKTGTNTEAFF. CDR3 in DNA: TGCGCCAGCGCCCCAAAGACAGGGACGAACACTGAAGCTTTCTTT.

The V gene is TRBV7-3, the J gene TRBJ2-7; D perhaps matches TRBD1 (6 bases). The CDR3 has 14 amino acids. CDR1 and CDR2 (germline): SGHTA, FQGTGA. Trimming left V 4 bases short and J 2 bases short, with 12 bases between. The chain's CDR3 is CASSSPGQPYEQYF. The CDR3 coding sequence is TGTGCCAGCAGCTCCCCCGGACAGCCCTACGAGCAGTACTTC.

J is TRBJ2-3 and V is TRBV11-3; tentative D call: TRBD2 (5 bases). Trimming cost V 5 bases and J 7 bases, with 13 bases left between them. The CDR3 is 13 amino acids. Germline V gene sequence: CDR1 SGHNT, CDR2 YENEEA. DNA of the CDR3: TGTGCCAGCAGCCTCGGACGGGGAAATACGCAGTATTTT. This codes for CASSLGRGNTQYF.

The gene calls are TRBV30 and TRBJ2-7; unclear D gene. The V gene's germline CDR1 is GTSNPN and CDR2 SVGIG (reference sequence). This CDR3 spans 12 amino acids. V shed 1 base and J shed 6 bases, with 10 bases lying between them. The CDR3 nucleotides read TGTGCCTGGAGTGATTCAGGTATCGAGCAGTACTTC. It codes for CAWSDSGIEQYF.

V is TRBV5-1 and J is TRBJ1-4; TRBD1 matches at 8 bases. The CDR3 has 14 amino acids. V lost 1 base to trimming and J lost 7 bases; unmatched junction nucleotides: 3. Germline CDR1 is SGHRS and CDR2 is YFSETQ. This CDR3 reads CASSLQGAGEKLFF. The CDR3 DNA reads as TGCGCCAGCAGCTTGCAGGGGGCAGGTGAAAAACTGTTTTTT.

The chain uses TRBV10-3 and TRBJ1-2; 7 bases are shared with TRBD1. The CDR3 has 18 residues. Germline V gene lookup returns CDR1 ENHRY and CDR2 SYGVKD. The junction had 19 bases not matched to a gene; V was cut back by 5 bases and J by 4 bases. The CDR3 DNA sequence: TGTGCCATCAGTCCCGTCGTGGGACAGCGTCAAGGGGGCTATGGCTACACCTTC. Protein sequence: CAISPVVGQRQGGYGYTF.

The rearrangement uses TRBV28 and TRBJ2-1; 10 positions agree with TRBD2. The germline gives CDR1 MDHEN, CDR2 SYDVKM. Losses at the gene ends were 6 bases for V and 6 bases for J; bases not matched to a gene: 5. CDR3 length: 14 residues. DNA for the CDR3: TGTGCCAGCAGAGCGGGGGGGGCCTCCAATGAGCAGTTCTTC. It encodes CASRAGGASNEQFF.

CDR3 coding DNA: TGTGCCATCAGTGAGCGGCTCCATGAGGGCAATGAGCAGTTCTTC. It codes for CAISERLHEGNEQFF. This sequence joins TRBV10-3 and TRBJ2-1, with a tentative D call TRBD2 (5 bases). Looked up from germline, CDR1 is ENHRY and CDR2 is SYGVKD. V lost 2 bases, J lost 6 bases, and 14 bases lay in between. The CDR3 spans 15 residues.

The rearrangement links TRBV5-8 to TRBJ1-4, with TRBD1 as a possible D gene (5 bases). The CDR3 length is 16 residues. Trimming stripped 3 bases from V and 0 bases from J, with 12 bases between. CDR1 SGHTS and CDR2 YDEGEE come from the germline V gene. The CDR3 reads CASSSTGVATNEKLFF. CDR3 DNA: TGTGCCAGCAGCTCCACAGGAGTTGCAACTAATGAAAAACTGTTTTTT.

This sequence joins TRBV3-1 (or the pseudogene TRBV3-2) and TRBJ1-2; TRBD1 is a possible D gene (5 bases). Trimming took off 4 bases at V and 7 bases at J, with 16 bases between the two ends. CDR3 length: 14 amino acids. CDR1 and CDR2 from the germline V gene are LGHDT and YNNKEL (reference sequence). The DNA of the CDR3 is TGTGCCAGCAGCCCCCGGGGAGGGGCGGGTGGCTACACCTTC. This translates into CASSPRGGAGGYTF.

V is TRBV27 and J is TRBJ1-3, with 8 bases aligning to TRBD1. The J segment lost 3 bases and the V segment lost 6 bases, leaving 13 bases of the junction unmatched. This CDR3 has 17 amino acids. Germline CDR1 MNHEY, CDR2 SMNVEV (reference sequence). CDR3 region: CASRDSGQGGIGNTIYF. The CDR3 DNA sequence: TGTGCCAGCAGGGACTCCGGACAGGGTGGAATTGGAAACACCATATATTTT.

The chain combines TRBV7-9 with TRBJ1-4, with D possibly TRBD1 on 6 matching bases. The CDR3 sequence is 15 residues long. The V gene's germline CDR1 is SEHNR and CDR2 FQNEAQ (reference sequence). The V end was cut by 6 bases, the J end by 8 bases, with 19 bases between. In nucleotides, the CDR3 is TGTGCCAGCAGTCCAAGGACAGCCGCCCTCGAAAAACTGTTTTTT. Amino acids: CASSPRTAALEKLFF.

The chain has TRBV4-3 and TRBJ2-3, with D uncertain. The CDR3 loop spans 15 amino acids. Deletions cut 0 bases from V and 1 base from J, with 8 bases between. Germline-derived CDR1 and CDR2 are LGHNA and YSLEER. The CDR3 reads CASSQDPYGTDTQYF. CDR3 DNA sequence: TGCGCCAGCAGCCAAGATCCCTACGGCACAGATACGCAGTATTTT.

The rearrangement links TRBV9 to TRBJ1-6; D gene ambiguous. The germline V and J ends were trimmed by 4 bases and 4 bases, with 9 bases remaining between them. Per germline, CDR1 SGDLS and CDR2 YYNGEE. The CDR3 is 14 amino acids. This chain's CDR3 is CASSPGNYNSPLHF. The CDR3 nucleotides are TGTGCCAGCAGCCCCGGGAATTATAATTCACCCCTCCACTTT. The entire variable domain, with the rest obtained from reference TRBV9 and TRBJ1-6, is as follows: DSGVTQTPKHLITATGQRVTLRCSPRSGDLSVYWYQQSLDQGLQFLIQYYNGEERAKGNILERFSAQQFPDLHSELNLSSLELGDSALYFCASSPGNYNSPLHFGNGTRLTVT.

This clone was detected only once. This chain uses TRBV5-1 with TRBJ1-1; TRBD1 agrees at 7 bases. The CDR3 consists of 17 residues. CDR1 and CDR2 from the germline V gene are SGHRS and YFSETQ. V lost 4 bases to trimming and J lost 2 bases; unmatched junction nucleotides: 14. Here the CDR3 reads CASSIISGQSTNTEAFF. As DNA, the CDR3 is TGCGCCAGCAGCATTATCTCGGGACAGTCCACAAACACTGAAGCTTTCTTT.

The chain couples TRBV6-2 or TRBV6-3 to TRBJ1-5; TRBD1 agrees at 7 bases. The V gene's germline CDR1 is MNHEY and CDR2 SVGEGT. The length of the CDR3 is 14 residues. After removal of 6 bases from V and 3 bases from J, the junction contained 5 bases not matched to a gene. CDR3 protein: CASSSDRDNQPQHF. The CDR3 DNA reads TGTGCCAGCAGCTCCGACAGGGACAATCAGCCCCAGCATTTT.

The chain has TRBV19 and TRBJ1-6; 9 positions agree with TRBD1. The CDR3 consists of 15 residues. CDR1 and CDR2 from the germline V gene are LNHDA and SQIVND (reference sequence). The ends lost 3 bases at V and 7 bases at J; junction bases unmatched: 4. The CDR3 region is CASSMGTGINSPLHF. CDR3 bases: TGTGCCAGTAGTATGGGGACAGGGATCAATTCACCCCTCCACTTT.